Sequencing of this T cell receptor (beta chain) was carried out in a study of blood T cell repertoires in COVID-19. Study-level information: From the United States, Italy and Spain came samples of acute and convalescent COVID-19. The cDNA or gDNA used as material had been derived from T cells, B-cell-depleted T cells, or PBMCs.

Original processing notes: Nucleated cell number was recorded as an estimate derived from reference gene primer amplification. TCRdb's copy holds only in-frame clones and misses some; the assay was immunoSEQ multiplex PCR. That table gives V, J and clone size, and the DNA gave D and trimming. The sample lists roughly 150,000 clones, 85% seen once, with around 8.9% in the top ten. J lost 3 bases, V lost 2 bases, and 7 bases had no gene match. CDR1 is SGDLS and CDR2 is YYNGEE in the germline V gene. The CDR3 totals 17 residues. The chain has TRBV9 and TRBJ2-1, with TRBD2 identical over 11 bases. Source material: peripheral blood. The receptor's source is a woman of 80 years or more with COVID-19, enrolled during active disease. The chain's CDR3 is CASSVPGTSGFYNEQFF. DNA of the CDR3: TGTGCCAGCAGCGTCCCCGGGACTAGCGGCTTCTACAATGAGCAGTTCTTC.